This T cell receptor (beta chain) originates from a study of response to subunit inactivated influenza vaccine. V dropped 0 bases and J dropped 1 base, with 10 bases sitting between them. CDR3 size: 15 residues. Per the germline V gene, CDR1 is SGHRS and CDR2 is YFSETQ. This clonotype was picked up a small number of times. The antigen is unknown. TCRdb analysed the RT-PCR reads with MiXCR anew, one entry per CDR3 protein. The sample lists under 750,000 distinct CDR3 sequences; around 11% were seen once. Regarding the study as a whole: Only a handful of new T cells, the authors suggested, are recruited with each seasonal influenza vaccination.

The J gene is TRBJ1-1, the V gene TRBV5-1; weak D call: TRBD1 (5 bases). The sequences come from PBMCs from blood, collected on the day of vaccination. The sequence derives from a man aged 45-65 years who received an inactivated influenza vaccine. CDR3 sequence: CASSLGRDGNTEAFF. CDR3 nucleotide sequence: TGCGCCAGCAGCTTGGGCCGGGACGGGAACACTGAAGCTTTCTTT.